This record concerns one TCR beta chain sequence. This specimen comes from a study of blood T cell repertoires in COVID-19. Across the whole study: There were acute and convalescent COVID-19 samples, and they came from the United States, Italy and Spain.

TCRdb's copy holds only in-frame clones and misses some; the assay was immunoSEQ multiplex PCR. The sample records 250,000 to 300,000 clones, approximately 80% being singletons. Per germline, CDR1 SGHVS and CDR2 FQNEAQ. Trimming removed 4 bases from V and 2 bases from J; junction bases left unmatched: 11. The CDR3 covers 17 residues. Sequenced: peripheral blood. This receptor was identified in an older woman with active or convalescent COVID-19. The chain uses TRBV7-8 and TRBJ2-3, with 8 bases lining up with TRBD2. As DNA, the CDR3 is TGTGCCAGCAGCTCACGCCATCCAGCGGGGGTCACAGATACGCAGTATTTT. Amino acids: CASSSRHPAGVTDTQYF.